This is a list of T cell receptor beta chains from one sample in a study of shared T cell receptors in the human thymus. TCRdb's copy holds only in-frame clones and misses some; the assay was immunoSEQ multiplex PCR. The repertoire has 55,000 to 75,000 clones, 90% to 95% of them found once; the top ten carry about 0.036%. The specimen was thymocytes. Receptors were obtained from a human donor. CDR3s include the opening cysteine and the closing phenylalanine or tryptophan. The D gene is left open where the match is weak. Size values are once, few and many counts, or a class for expanded clones, and some rows have none.

CDR3 protein: CASSLAAAMNTEAFF
CDR3 DNA: TGTGCCAGCAGCTTAGCGGCAGCCATGAACACTGAAGCTTTCTTT
D gene: -
V gene: TRBV7-2
clone size: -
CDR3 length: 15
J gene: TRBJ1-1

CDR3 protein: CASSRSPLAGAKSYEQYF
CDR3 DNA: TGTGCCAGCAGCAGAAGCCCTCTAGCGGGGGCTAAATCCTACGAGCAGTACTTC
D gene: TRBD2
V gene: TRBV7-2
clone size: once
CDR3 length: 18
J gene: TRBJ2-7

CDR3 protein: CASSIGPGRTSGGADIQYF
CDR3 DNA: TGTGCCAGTAGTATCGGACCCGGAAGGACTAGCGGGGGGGCGGACATTCAGTACTTC
D gene: TRBD2
V gene: TRBV19
clone size: -
CDR3 length: 19
J gene: TRBJ2-4

CDR3 protein: CASTPYKLPSGGDNEQFF
CDR3 DNA: TGTGCCAGCACCCCCTACAAGCTTCCTAGCGGGGGTGACAATGAGCAGTTCTTC
D gene: TRBD2
V gene: TRBV9
clone size: -
CDR3 length: 18
J gene: TRBJ2-1

CDR3 protein: CASTLRERTNTGELFF
CDR3 DNA: TGTGCCAGCACCCTACGCGAGAGGACTAACACCGGGGAGCTGTTTTTT
D gene: -
V gene: TRBV7-2
clone size: -
CDR3 length: 16
J gene: TRBJ2-2

CDR3 protein: CASSPRPYEQYF
CDR3 DNA: TGTGCCAGCAGCCCCAGGCCCTACGAGCAGTACTTC
D gene: -
V gene: TRBV14
clone size: -
CDR3 length: 12
J gene: TRBJ2-7

CDR3 protein: CASNLTSGGVRTDTQYF
CDR3 DNA: TGCGCCAGCAACTTGACTAGCGGGGGGGTCCGCACAGATACGCAGTATTTT
D gene: TRBD2
V gene: TRBV5-1
clone size: -
CDR3 length: 17
J gene: TRBJ2-3

CDR3 protein: CASSQEGQGAYEQYF
CDR3 DNA: TGTGCCAGCAGCCAAGAAGGACAGGGGGCCTACGAGCAGTACTTC
D gene: TRBD1
V gene: TRBV14
clone size: -
CDR3 length: 15
J gene: TRBJ2-7

CDR3 protein: CASSWRGNQETQYF
CDR3 DNA: TGTGCCAGCAGTTGGCGGGGGAACCAAGAGACCCAGTACTTC
D gene: TRBD2
V gene: TRBV6-5
clone size: few
CDR3 length: 14
J gene: TRBJ2-5

CDR3 protein: CASSYLTGGSYEQYF
CDR3 DNA: TGTGCCAGCAGTTACTTGACAGGGGGGTCCTACGAGCAGTACTTC
D gene: TRBD1
V gene: TRBV6-5
clone size: -
CDR3 length: 15
J gene: TRBJ2-7

CDR3 protein: CASSLRLAGVRMPRRYF
CDR3 DNA: TGTGCCAGCAGCTTAAGACTAGCGGGGGTCCGAATGCCTAGGAGGTACTTC
D gene: TRBD2
V gene: TRBV11-2
clone size: -
CDR3 length: 17
J gene: TRBJ2-7

CDR3 protein: CASRQFSGLKNVLTF
CDR3 DNA: TGTGCCAGCAGACAATTCAGCGGTTTGAAAAACGTCCTGACTTTC
D gene: -
V gene: TRBV7-9
clone size: once
CDR3 length: 15
J gene: TRBJ2-6

CDR3 protein: CASSECRQVTDTQYF
CDR3 DNA: TGTGCCAGCAGTGAATGTCGGCAGGTCACAGATACGCAGTATTTT
D gene: -
V gene: TRBV6-1
clone size: -
CDR3 length: 15
J gene: TRBJ2-3

CDR3 protein: CASCGWGSPLSGANVLTF
CDR3 DNA: TGTGCCAGCTGCGGGTGGGGGTCTCCTCTCTCTGGGGCCAACGTCCTGACTTTC
D gene: -
V gene: TRBV5-8
clone size: -
CDR3 length: 18
J gene: TRBJ2-6

CDR3 protein: CASSQAGTGGVRSYGYTF
CDR3 DNA: TGCGCCAGCAGCCAAGCCGGGACAGGGGGCGTTCGGAGCTATGGCTACACCTTC
D gene: TRBD1
V gene: TRBV4-1
clone size: -
CDR3 length: 18
J gene: TRBJ1-2

CDR3 protein: CASSLNPGRNTEAFF
CDR3 DNA: TGTGCCAGCAGCTTAAATCCGGGGAGAAACACTGAAGCTTTCTTT
D gene: -
V gene: TRBV7-3
clone size: -
CDR3 length: 15
J gene: TRBJ1-1

CDR3 protein: CASSPDGPGISPLHF
CDR3 DNA: TGTGCCAGCAGCCCAGACGGGCCTGGGATTTCACCCCTCCACTTT
D gene: -
V gene: TRBV5-4
clone size: -
CDR3 length: 15
J gene: TRBJ1-6

CDR3 protein: CASSREEFGARDTEAFF
CDR3 DNA: TGCGCCAGCAGCCGAGAAGAATTTGGGGCACGGGACACTGAAGCTTTCTTT
D gene: -
V gene: TRBV4-1
clone size: once
CDR3 length: 17
J gene: TRBJ1-1

CDR3 protein: CASGRDSEATNEKLFF
CDR3 DNA: TGTGCCAGCGGACGGGACAGCGAAGCAACTAATGAAAAACTGTTTTTT
D gene: TRBD1
V gene: TRBV11-2
clone size: -
CDR3 length: 16
J gene: TRBJ1-4

CDR3 protein: CASSVGVNTEAFF
CDR3 DNA: TGTGCCAGCAGCGTTGGGGTGAACACTGAAGCTTTCTTT
D gene: -
V gene: TRBV27
clone size: -
CDR3 length: 13
J gene: TRBJ1-1

CDR3 protein: CASSFAQRGHTDTQYF
CDR3 DNA: TGTGCCAGCAGCTTTGCACAGCGGGGTCACACAGATACGCAGTATTTT
D gene: TRBD2
V gene: TRBV7-2
clone size: -
CDR3 length: 16
J gene: TRBJ2-3

CDR3 protein: CASSPRDRDFQNYGYTF
CDR3 DNA: TGCGCCAGCAGCCCCCGGGACAGGGATTTCCAGAACTATGGCTACACCTTC
D gene: TRBD1
V gene: TRBV5-1
clone size: -
CDR3 length: 17
J gene: TRBJ1-2

CDR3 protein: CASSLTGNTDTQYF
CDR3 DNA: TGTGCCAGCAGCTTGACGGGGAATACAGATACGCAGTATTTT
D gene: -
V gene: TRBV5-4
clone size: -
CDR3 length: 14
J gene: TRBJ2-3

CDR3 protein: CASGTGARKTGELFF
CDR3 DNA: TGTGCCAGCGGAACAGGGGCGCGAAAAACCGGGGAGCTGTTTTTT
D gene: TRBD1
V gene: TRBV7-7
clone size: -
CDR3 length: 15
J gene: TRBJ2-2

CDR3 protein: CATGTGRSDSPYEQYF
CDR3 DNA: TGTGCCACGGGTACGGGGAGGTCGGACAGCCCCTACGAGCAGTACTTC
D gene: -
V gene: TRBV15
clone size: -
CDR3 length: 16
J gene: TRBJ2-7

CDR3 protein: CATDSKTLKRGSNEKLFF
CDR3 DNA: TGCGCCACCGACTCGAAAACTCTAAAAAGGGGGTCTAATGAAAAACTGTTTTTT
D gene: -
V gene: TRBV5-1
clone size: -
CDR3 length: 18
J gene: TRBJ1-4

CDR3 protein: CASSRDSAPLYGYTF
CDR3 DNA: TGTGCCAGCTCACGGGACAGTGCTCCCCTATATGGCTACACCTTC
D gene: TRBD1
V gene: TRBV18
clone size: -
CDR3 length: 15
J gene: TRBJ1-2

CDR3 protein: CASSPHSRLAGRHNEQFF
CDR3 DNA: TGTGCCAGCAGTCCGCATTCCAGACTAGCGGGGCGCCACAATGAGCAGTTCTTC
D gene: TRBD2
V gene: TRBV27
clone size: -
CDR3 length: 18
J gene: TRBJ2-1

CDR3 protein: CASRPGTSGGDPDLTYNEQFF
CDR3 DNA: TGTGCCAGCAGACCTGGGACTAGCGGGGGGGATCCAGACTTGACTTACAATGAGCAGTTCTTC
D gene: TRBD2
V gene: TRBV14
clone size: -
CDR3 length: 21
J gene: TRBJ2-1